This T cell receptor (beta chain) was recorded in a study of control samples from healthy donors and cancer patients. This table comes from immunoSEQ multiplex PCR, and its TCRdb copy is limited to in-frame clones, with some not included. The sample comprises about 150,000 clones, 85% to 95% of which are singletons, and over 2% rests with the top ten. This clone was recorded only once. The specimen was blood. This TCR came from a man aged 45-65 years in good health.

CDR3 nucleotides: TGTGCCACCAGCTTAGACATGAACACTGAAGCTTTCTTT. This encodes CATSLDMNTEAFF. V gene TRBV15 combines with J gene TRBJ1-1; D unresolved. V was trimmed by 5 bases and J by 0 bases, leaving 7 bases between them. There are 13 residues in the CDR3. Germline V gene data show CDR1 as LNHNV and CDR2 as YYDKDF (reference sequence). Full variable domain (rest looked up from reference TRBV15 and TRBJ1-1): DAMVIQNPRYQVTQFGKPVTLSCSQTLNHNVMYWYQQKSSQAPKLLFHYYDKDFNNEADTPDNFQSRRPNTSFCFLDIRSPGLGDTAMYLCATSLDMNTEAFFGQGTRLTVV.